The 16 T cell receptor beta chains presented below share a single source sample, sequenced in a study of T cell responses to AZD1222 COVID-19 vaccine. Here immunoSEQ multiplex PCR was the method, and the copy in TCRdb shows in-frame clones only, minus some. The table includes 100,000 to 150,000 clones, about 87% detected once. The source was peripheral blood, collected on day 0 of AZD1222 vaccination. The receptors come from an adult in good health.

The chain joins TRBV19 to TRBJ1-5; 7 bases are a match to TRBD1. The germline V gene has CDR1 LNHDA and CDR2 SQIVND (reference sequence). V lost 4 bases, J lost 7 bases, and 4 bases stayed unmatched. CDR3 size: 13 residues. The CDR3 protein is CASSTGGRQPQHF. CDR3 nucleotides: TGTGCCAGTAGTACAGGGGGACGGCAGCCCCAGCATTTT.

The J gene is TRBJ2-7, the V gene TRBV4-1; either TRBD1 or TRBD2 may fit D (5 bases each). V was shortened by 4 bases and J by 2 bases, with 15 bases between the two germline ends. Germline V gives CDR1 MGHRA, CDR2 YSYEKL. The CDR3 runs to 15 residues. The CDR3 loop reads CASSPLGDGTYEQYF. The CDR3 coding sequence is TGCGCCAGCAGCCCCTTAGGGGACGGAACCTACGAGCAGTACTTC.

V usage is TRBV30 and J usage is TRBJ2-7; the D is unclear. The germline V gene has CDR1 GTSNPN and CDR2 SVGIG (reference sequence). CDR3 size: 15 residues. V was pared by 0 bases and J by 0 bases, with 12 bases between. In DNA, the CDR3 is TGTGCCTGGAGTGTGGTGGGTCACCGCTCCTACGAGCAGTACTTC. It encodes CAWSVVGHRSYEQYF.

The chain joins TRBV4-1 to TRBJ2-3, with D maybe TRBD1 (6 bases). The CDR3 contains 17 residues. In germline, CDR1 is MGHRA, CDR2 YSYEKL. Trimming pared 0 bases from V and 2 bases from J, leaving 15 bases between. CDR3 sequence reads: CASSQDPKQGTTDTQYF. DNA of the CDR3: TGCGCCAGCAGCCAAGATCCTAAACAGGGTACCACAGATACGCAGTATTTT.

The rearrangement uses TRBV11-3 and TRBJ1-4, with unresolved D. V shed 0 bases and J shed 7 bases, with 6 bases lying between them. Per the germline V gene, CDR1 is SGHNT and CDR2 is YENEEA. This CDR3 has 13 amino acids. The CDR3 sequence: CASSLEGGEKLFF. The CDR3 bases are TGTGCCAGCAGCTTAGAAGGAGGTGAAAAACTGTTTTTT.

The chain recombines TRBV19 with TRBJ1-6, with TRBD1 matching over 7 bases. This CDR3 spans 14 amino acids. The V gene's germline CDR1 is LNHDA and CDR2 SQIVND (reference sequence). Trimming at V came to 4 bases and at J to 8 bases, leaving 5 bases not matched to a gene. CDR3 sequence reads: CASSTDRDYSPLHF. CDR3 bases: TGTGCCAGTAGTACCGACAGGGATTATTCACCCCTCCACTTT.

The CDR3 reads CASSELRGREGYTF. The CDR3 nucleotides are TGTGCCAGCAGTGAACTAAGGGGTCGTGAAGGCTACACCTTC. The chain joins TRBV6-1 to TRBJ1-2; D perhaps matches TRBD1 (5 bases). The CDR3 sequence is 14 residues long. V dropped 2 bases and J dropped 8 bases, with 15 bases sitting between them. Germline assignment: CDR1 MNHNS and CDR2 SASEGT.

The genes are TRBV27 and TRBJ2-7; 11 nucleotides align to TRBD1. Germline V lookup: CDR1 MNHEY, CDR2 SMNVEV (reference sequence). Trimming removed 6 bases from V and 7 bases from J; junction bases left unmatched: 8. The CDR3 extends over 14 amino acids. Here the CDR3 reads CASRPGQGAGEQYF. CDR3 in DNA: TGTGCCAGCAGACCAGGACAGGGGGCGGGGGAGCAGTACTTC.

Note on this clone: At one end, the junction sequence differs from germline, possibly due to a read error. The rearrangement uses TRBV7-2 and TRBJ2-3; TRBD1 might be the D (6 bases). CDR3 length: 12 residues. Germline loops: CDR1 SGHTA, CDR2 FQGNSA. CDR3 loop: CASSLGAKEQDF. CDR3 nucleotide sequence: TGTGCCAGCAGCTTGGGGGCAAAAGAGCAGGATTTT.

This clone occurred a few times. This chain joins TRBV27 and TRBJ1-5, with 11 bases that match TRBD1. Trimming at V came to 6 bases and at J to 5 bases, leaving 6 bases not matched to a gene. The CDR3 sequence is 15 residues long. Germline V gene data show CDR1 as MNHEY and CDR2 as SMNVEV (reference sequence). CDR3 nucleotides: TGTGCCAGCAGATGGACAGGGGGCGCCGATCAGCCCCAGCATTTT. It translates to CASRWTGGADQPQHF.

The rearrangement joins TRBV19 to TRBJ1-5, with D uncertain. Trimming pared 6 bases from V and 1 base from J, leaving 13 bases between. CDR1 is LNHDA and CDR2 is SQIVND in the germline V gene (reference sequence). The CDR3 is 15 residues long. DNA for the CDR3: TGTGCCAGTAGCGGAGGACGGTTAAGCAATCAGCCCCAGCATTTT. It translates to CASSGGRLSNQPQHF.

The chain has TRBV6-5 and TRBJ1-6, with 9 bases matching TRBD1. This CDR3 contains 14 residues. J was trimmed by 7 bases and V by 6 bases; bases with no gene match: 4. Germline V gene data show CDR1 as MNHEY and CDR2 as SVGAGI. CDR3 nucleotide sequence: TGTGCCAGCAGGGCGGACAGGGGAAATTCACCCCTCCACTTT. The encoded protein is CASRADRGNSPLHF.

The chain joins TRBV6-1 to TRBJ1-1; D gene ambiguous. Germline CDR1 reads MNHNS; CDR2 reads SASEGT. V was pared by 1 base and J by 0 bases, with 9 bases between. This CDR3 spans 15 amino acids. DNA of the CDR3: TGTGCCAGCAGTGAAGGCCCAACGGTGAACACTGAAGCTTTCTTT. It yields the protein CASSEGPTVNTEAFF.

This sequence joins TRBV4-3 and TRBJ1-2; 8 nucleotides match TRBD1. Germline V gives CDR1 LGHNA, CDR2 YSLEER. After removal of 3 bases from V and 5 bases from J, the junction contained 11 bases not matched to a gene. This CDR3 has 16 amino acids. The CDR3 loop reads CASSQGQATVGYGYTF. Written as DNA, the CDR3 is TGCGCCAGCAGCCAGGGACAGGCGACAGTGGGGTATGGCTACACCTTC.

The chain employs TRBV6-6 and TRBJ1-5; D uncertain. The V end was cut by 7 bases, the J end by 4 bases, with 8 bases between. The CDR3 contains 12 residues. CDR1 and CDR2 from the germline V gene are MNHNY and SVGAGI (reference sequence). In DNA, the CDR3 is TGTGCCAGCAATGAGGTTAATCAGCCCCAGCATTTT. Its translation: CASNEVNQPQHF.

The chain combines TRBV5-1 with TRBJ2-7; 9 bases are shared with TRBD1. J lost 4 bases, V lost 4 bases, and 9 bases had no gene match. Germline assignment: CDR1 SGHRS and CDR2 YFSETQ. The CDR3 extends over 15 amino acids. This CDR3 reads CASSLRTGVEYEQYF. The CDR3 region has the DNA TGCGCCAGCAGCCTGCGGACAGGGGTGGAGTACGAGCAGTACTTC.